The entry below describes one T cell receptor beta chain. This entry belongs to a study of blood T cell repertoires in COVID-19. Looking at the study overall: Spain, Italy and the United States supplied samples that represented acute and convalescent COVID-19. The cDNA or gDNA used as material had been derived from T cells, B-cell-depleted T cells, or PBMCs.

CDR1 LGHDT and CDR2 YNNKEL come from the germline V gene (reference sequence). V gave up 1 base and J gave up 4 bases; unmatched junction bases: 5. This CDR3 has 16 amino acids. TCRdb keeps only in-frame clones here, not all; method: immunoSEQ multiplex PCR. The table records roughly 200,000 clones, roughly 90% of them present only once. The sequence derives from a man between 35 and 55 years old with acute or convalescent COVID-19. The rearrangement uses TRBV3-1 (or the pseudogene TRBV3-2) and TRBJ2-5, with 11 positions matching TRBD2. Sequencing was carried out using peripheral blood. In DNA, the CDR3 is TGTGCCAGCAGCCAAGCTTGGCTAGCGGGGGGAGAGACCCAGTACTTC. As protein: CASSQAWLAGGETQYF.